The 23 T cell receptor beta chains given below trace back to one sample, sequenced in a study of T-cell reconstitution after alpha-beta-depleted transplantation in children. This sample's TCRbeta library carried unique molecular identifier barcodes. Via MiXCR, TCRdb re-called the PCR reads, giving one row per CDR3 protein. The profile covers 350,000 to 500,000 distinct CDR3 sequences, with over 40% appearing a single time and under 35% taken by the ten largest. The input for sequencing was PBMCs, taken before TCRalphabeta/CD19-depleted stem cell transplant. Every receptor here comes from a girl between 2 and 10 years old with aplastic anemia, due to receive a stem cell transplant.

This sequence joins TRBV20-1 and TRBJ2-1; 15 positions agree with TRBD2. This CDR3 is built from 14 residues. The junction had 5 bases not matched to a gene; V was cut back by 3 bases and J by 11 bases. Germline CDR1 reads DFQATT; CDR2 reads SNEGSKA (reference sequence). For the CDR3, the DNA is TGCAGTGCTAGCCCCGGACTAGCGGGGGGGAAGCAGTTCTTC. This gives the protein CSASPGLAGGKQFF.

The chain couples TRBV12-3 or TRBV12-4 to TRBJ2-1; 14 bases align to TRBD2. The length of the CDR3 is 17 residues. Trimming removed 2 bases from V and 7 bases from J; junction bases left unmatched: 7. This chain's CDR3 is CASSLRGLAGGPNEQFF. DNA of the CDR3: TGTGCCAGCAGTTTAAGAGGACTAGCGGGAGGCCCTAATGAGCAGTTCTTC.

The CDR3 is CASSWWIGSNEQFF. The DNA of the CDR3 is TGTGCCAGCAGCTGGTGGATTGGTTCAAATGAGCAGTTCTTC. The rearrangement links TRBV7-8 to TRBJ2-1, with unresolved D. Trimming shortened V by 4 bases and J by 7 bases, and 14 bases separated the two germline ends. The germline V gene has CDR1 SGHVS and CDR2 FQNEAQ. This CDR3 has 14 residues.

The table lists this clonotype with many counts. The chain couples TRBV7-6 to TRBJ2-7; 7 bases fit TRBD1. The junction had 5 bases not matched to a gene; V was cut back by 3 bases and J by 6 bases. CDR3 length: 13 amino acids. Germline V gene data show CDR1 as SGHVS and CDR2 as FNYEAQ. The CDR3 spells CASSFRQGGEQYF. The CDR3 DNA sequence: TGTGCCAGCAGCTTCAGACAGGGCGGCGAGCAGTACTTC.

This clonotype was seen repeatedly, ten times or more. The DNA of the CDR3 is TGCGCCAGCTGCCTCGCGGGAGCAAACTACAATGAGCAGTTCTTC. This sequence encodes CASCLAGANYNEQFF. The chain uses TRBV5-1 and TRBJ2-1, with 7 bases fitting TRBD2. CDR3 length: 15 amino acids. Germline V gene sequence: CDR1 SGHRS, CDR2 YFSETQ. The V segment lost 7 bases and the J segment 3 bases; nucleotides outside the gene matches: 10.

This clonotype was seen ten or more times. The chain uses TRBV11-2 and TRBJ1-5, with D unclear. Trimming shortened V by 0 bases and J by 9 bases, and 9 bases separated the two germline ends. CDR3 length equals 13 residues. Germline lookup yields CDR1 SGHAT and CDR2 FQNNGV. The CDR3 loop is CASSLDLKMPQHF. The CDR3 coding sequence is TGTGCCAGCAGCTTAGATTTGAAAATGCCCCAGCATTTT.

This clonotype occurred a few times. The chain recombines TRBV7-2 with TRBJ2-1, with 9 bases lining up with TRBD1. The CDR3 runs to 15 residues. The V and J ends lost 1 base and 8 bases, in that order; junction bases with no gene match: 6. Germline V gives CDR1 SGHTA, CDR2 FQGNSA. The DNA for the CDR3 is TGTGCCAGCAGCTTAGGGGGGACAGGGTTCGATGAGCAGTTCTTC. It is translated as CASSLGGTGFDEQFF.

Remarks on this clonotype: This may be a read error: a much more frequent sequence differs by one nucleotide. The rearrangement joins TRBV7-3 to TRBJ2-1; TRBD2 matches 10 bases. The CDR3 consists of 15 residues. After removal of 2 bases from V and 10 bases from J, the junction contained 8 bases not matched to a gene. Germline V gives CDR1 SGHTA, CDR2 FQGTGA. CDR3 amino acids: CASSLQAGGPDEQFF. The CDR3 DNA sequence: TGTGCCAGCAGCTTACAAGCGGGAGGGCCGGACGAGCAGTTCTTC. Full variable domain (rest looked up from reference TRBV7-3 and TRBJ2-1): GAGVSQTPSNKVTEKGKYVELRCDPISGHTALYWYRQSLGQGPEFLIYFQGTGAADDSGLPNDRFFAVRPEGSVSTLKIQRTERGDSAVYLCASSLQAGGPDEQFFGPGTRLTVL.

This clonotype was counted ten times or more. CDR3: CASSKMGGSHEQYF. CDR3 coding DNA: TGTGCCAGCAGTAAGATGGGCGGGTCGCACGAGCAGTACTTC. The rearrangement links TRBV6-1 to TRBJ2-7; a weak D match, TRBD2 (5 bases). This CDR3 contains 14 residues. The germline gives CDR1 MNHNS, CDR2 SASEGT. Deletions cut 5 bases from V and 5 bases from J, with 16 bases between.

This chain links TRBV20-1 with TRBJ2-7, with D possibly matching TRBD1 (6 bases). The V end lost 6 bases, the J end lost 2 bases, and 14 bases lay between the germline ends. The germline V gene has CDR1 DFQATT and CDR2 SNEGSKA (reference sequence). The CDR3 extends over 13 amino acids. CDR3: CSAEDRTTYEQYF. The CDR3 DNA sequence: TGCAGTGCGGAGGACAGAACAACCTACGAGCAGTACTTC.

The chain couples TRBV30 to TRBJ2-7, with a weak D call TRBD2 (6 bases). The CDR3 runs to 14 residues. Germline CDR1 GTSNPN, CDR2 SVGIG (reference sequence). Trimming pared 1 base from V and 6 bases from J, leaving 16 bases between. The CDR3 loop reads CAWSGSGTAGEQYF. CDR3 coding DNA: TGTGCCTGGAGTGGATCCGGGACTGCAGGCGAGCAGTACTTC.

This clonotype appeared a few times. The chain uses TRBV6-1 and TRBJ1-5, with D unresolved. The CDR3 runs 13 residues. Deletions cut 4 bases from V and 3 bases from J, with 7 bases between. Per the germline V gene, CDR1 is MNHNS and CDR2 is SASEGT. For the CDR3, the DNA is TGTGCCAGCAGTGGGACTGACAATCAGCCCCAGCATTTT. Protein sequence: CASSGTDNQPQHF.

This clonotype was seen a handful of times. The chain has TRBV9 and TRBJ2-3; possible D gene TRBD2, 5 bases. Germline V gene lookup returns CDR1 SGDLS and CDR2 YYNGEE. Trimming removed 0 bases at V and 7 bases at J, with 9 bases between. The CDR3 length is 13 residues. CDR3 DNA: TGTGCCAGCAGCGTAGGCCGGGAAAATACGCAGTATTTT. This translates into CASSVGRENTQYF. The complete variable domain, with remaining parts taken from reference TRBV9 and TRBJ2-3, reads DSGVTQTPKHLITATGQRVTLRCSPRSGDLSVYWYQQSLDQGLQFLIQYYNGEERAKGNILERFSAQQFPDLHSELNLSSLELGDSALYFCASSVGRENTQYFGPGTRLTVL.

CDR3: CASSSNRDWVGYEQYF. The CDR3 bases are TGTGCCAGCAGCTCGAACCGGGACTGGGTAGGGTACGAGCAGTACTTC. This rearrangement joins TRBV12-3 or TRBV12-4 to TRBJ2-7, with TRBD2 as a possible D gene (6 bases). This CDR3 has 16 residues. Trimming took off 6 bases at V and 4 bases at J, with 22 bases between the two ends.

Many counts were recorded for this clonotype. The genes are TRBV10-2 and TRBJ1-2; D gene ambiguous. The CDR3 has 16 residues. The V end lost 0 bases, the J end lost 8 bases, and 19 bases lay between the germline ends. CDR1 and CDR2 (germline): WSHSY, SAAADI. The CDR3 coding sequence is TGCGCCAGCAGTGAGTCAGGCGGAGACCCTTATGGGGGCTACACCTTC. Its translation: CASSESGGDPYGGYTF.

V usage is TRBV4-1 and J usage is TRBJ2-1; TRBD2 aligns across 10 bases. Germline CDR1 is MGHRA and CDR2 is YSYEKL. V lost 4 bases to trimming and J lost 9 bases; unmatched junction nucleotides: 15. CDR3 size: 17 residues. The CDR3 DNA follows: TGCGCCAGCAGCCGAGACGGCTCTAGCGGGAGTAGGGGTGAGCAGTTCTTC. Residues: CASSRDGSSGSRGEQFF.

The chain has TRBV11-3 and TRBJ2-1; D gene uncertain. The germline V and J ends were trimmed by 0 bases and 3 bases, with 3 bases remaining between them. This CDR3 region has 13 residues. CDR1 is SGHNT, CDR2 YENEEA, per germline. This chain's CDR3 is CASSLDFYNEQFF. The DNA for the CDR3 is TGTGCCAGCAGCTTAGACTTCTACAATGAGCAGTTCTTC. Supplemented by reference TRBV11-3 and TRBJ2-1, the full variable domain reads EAGVVQSPRYKIIEKKQPVAFWCNPISGHNTLYWYLQNLGQGPELLIRYENEEAVDDSQLPKDRFSAERLKGVDSTLKIQPAELGDSAVYLCASSLDFYNEQFFGPGTRLTVL.

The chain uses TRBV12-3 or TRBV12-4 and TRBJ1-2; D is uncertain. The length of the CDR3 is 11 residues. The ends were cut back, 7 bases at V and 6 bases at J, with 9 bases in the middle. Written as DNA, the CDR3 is TGTGCCAGCACGGGAGGAAATGGCTACACCTTC. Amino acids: CASTGGNGYTF.

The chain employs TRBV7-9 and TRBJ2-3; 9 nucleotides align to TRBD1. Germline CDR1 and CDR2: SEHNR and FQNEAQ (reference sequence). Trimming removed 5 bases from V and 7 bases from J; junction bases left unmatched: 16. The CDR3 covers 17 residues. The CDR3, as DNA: TGTGCCAGCAGCCGCCGGGCGGGCGGGACAGGGTCCAATACGCAGTATTTT. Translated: CASSRRAGGTGSNTQYF.

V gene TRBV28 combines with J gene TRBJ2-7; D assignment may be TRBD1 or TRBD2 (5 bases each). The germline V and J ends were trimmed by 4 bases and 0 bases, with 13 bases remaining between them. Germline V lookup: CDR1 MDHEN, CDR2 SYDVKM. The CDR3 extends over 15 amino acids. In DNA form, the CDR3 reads TGTGCCAGCAGTTCCCGGGACGCTAGCTCCTACGAGCAGTACTTC. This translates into CASSSRDASSYEQYF.

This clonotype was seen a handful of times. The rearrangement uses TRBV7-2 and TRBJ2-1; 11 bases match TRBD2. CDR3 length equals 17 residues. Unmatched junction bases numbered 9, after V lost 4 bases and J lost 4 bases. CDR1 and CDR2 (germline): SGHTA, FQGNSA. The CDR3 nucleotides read TGTGCCAGCAGCTCGTTCCGACTAGCGGGATCTTACAATGAGCAGTTCTTC. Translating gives CASSSFRLAGSYNEQFF.

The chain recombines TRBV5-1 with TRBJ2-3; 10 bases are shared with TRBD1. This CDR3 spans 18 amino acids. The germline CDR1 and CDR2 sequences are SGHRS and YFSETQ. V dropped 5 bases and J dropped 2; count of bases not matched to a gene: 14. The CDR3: CASSPFPGTGANTDTQYF. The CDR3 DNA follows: TGCGCCAGCAGTCCCTTCCCCGGGACAGGGGCGAACACAGATACGCAGTATTTT.

This CDR3 is CSAILAAGELFF. As DNA, the CDR3 is TGCAGTGCTATTCTAGCGGCCGGGGAGCTGTTTTTT. The V and J genes are TRBV20-1 and TRBJ2-2; 7 bases map to TRBD2. With V trimmed by 4 bases and J by 6 bases, 2 bases remained unmatched. The CDR3 is 12 residues long. Germline-derived CDR1 and CDR2 are DFQATT and SNEGSKA (reference sequence).